This entry lists 21 T cell receptor beta chains sequenced from one sample in a study of Ad26.COV2.S vaccination and SARS-CoV-2 variants. Treatment in this sample: 19 received Ad26.COV2.S at low or high dose, single or two shots; several received placebo; per-sample allocation not given. On day 63 after the first injection, vaccine and placebo recipients gave samples. Some clones are missing from TCRdb's copy, which holds only in-frame ones; the method was immunoSEQ multiplex PCR. The data show hundreds of thousands of clones, 88% seen once. Sequencing was performed on peripheral blood, taken in a trial of Ad26.COV2.S vaccine versus placebo. Receptors were obtained from a person aged 18 to 65 who received the Ad26.COV2.S COVID-19 vaccine or a placebo.

The chain has TRBV11-3 and TRBJ2-5; D gene uncertain. CDR3 length: 13 amino acids. Trimming left V 3 bases short and J 9 bases short, with 14 bases between. Germline CDR1 is SGHNT and CDR2 is YENEEA. CDR3 in DNA: TGTGCCAGCAGCTTGGTCTGGAAAGGCCCCCAGTACTTC. Translation gives CASSLVWKGPQYF.

V and J are TRBV9 and TRBJ2-1; 15 bases are a match to TRBD2. V lost 3 bases to trimming and J lost 4 bases; unmatched junction nucleotides: 8. This CDR3 spans 18 amino acids. Germline V CDR1 and CDR2: SGDLS, YYNGEE. The CDR3 DNA reads as TGTGCCAGCAGCGAGGGCCCGGGACTAGCGGGGGGATACAATGAGCAGTTCTTC. Translation: CASSEGPGLAGGYNEQFF. Combining the CDR3 with reference TRBV9 and TRBJ2-1 gives the whole variable domain DSGVTQTPKHLITATGQRVTLRCSPRSGDLSVYWYQQSLDQGLQFLIQYYNGEERAKGNILERFSAQQFPDLHSELNLSSLELGDSALYFCASSEGPGLAGGYNEQFFGPGTRLTVL.

The V gene is TRBV5-6, the J gene TRBJ2-7; the D gene is possibly TRBD2 (7 bases). Deletions cut 0 bases from V and 5 bases from J, with 12 bases between. Per the germline V gene, CDR1 is SGHDT and CDR2 is YYEEEE. The CDR3 totals 14 residues. The CDR3 sequence: CASSLARGAHEQYF. CDR3 sequence (DNA): TGTGCCAGCAGCTTGGCCCGGGGGGCCCACGAGCAGTACTTC. The full variable domain, in which reference TRBV5-6 and TRBJ2-7 provide the parts outside the CDR3, is DAGVTQSPTHLIKTRGQQVTLRCSPKSGHDTVSWYQQALGQGPQFIFQYYEEEERQRGNFPDRFSGHQFPNYSSELNVNALLLGDSALYLCASSLARGAHEQYFGPGTRLTVT.

The genes are TRBV6-6 and TRBJ2-3; the match to TRBD1 covers 9 bases. CDR1 and CDR2 from the germline V gene are MNHNY and SVGAGI (reference sequence). With 6 bases clipped from V and 3 bases from J, the junction kept 4 bases outside the gene matches. The CDR3 sequence is 14 residues long. The CDR3 loop is CASRRGTGTDTQYF. In DNA, the CDR3 is TGTGCCAGCAGGCGCGGGACAGGGACAGATACGCAGTATTTT.

The V and J genes are TRBV7-8 and TRBJ1-3; D ambiguous. With 4 bases removed from V and 0 bases from J, the gap between germline ends came to 13 bases. CDR1 is SGHVS and CDR2 is FQNEAQ in the germline V gene. CDR3 size: 16 residues. CDR3 coding DNA: TGTGCCAGCAGCTGGCTCAACATGGGCTCTGGAAACACCATATATTTT. It is translated as CASSWLNMGSGNTIYF.

This rearrangement joins TRBV7-2 to TRBJ1-6; maybe TRBD1 (5 bases). The V end was cut by 4 bases, the J end by 5 bases, with 9 bases between. CDR3 size: 14 residues. Germline CDR1 and CDR2: SGHTA and FQGNSA. This CDR3 is CASSSRGNNSPLHF. In DNA form, the CDR3 reads TGTGCCAGCAGCTCGCGGGGGAATAATTCACCCCTCCACTTT.

The chain recombines TRBV5-1 with TRBJ1-1; TRBD1 agrees at 10 bases. The CDR3 runs to 14 residues. Germline CDR1 is SGHRS and CDR2 is YFSETQ. J lost 5 bases, V lost 4 bases, and 5 bases had no gene match. The CDR3: CASSRDRGLTEAFF. For the CDR3, the DNA is TGCGCCAGCAGCAGGGACAGGGGTTTGACTGAAGCTTTCTTT. Combining the CDR3 with reference TRBV5-1 and TRBJ1-1 gives the whole variable domain KAGVTQTPRYLIKTRGQQVTLSCSPISGHRSVSWYQQTPGQGLQFLFEYFSETQRNKGNFPGRFSGRQFSNSRSEMNVSTLELGDSALYLCASSRDRGLTEAFFGQGTRLTVV.

This chain links TRBV6-5 with TRBJ2-7, with D possibly TRBD1 on 6 matching bases. The germline CDR1 and CDR2 sequences are MNHEY and SVGAGI. Trimming cost V 6 bases and J 3 bases, with 18 bases left between them. The CDR3 consists of 15 residues. CDR3: CASRLQGSGDYEQYF. For the CDR3, the DNA is TGTGCCAGCAGATTGCAGGGGTCTGGGGACTACGAGCAGTACTTC.

This clone was seen only a few times. This rearrangement joins TRBV27 to TRBJ1-5, with TRBD1 as a possible D gene (5 bases). Germline values: CDR1 MNHEY, CDR2 SMNVEV (reference sequence). Between the trimmed V and J ends, which lost 6 bases and 11 bases, there was a span of 17 bases. The CDR3 is 13 residues long. The CDR3 nucleotides are TGTGCCAGCAGATCGGATAGGGGTTCGTCCCAGCATTTT. It is translated as CASRSDRGSSQHF.

This clone has more than one count but fewer than ten. The chain uses TRBV18 and TRBJ2-7; the D is unclear. The ends were cut back, 3 bases at V and 3 bases at J, with 9 bases in the middle. The CDR3 length is 13 residues. CDR1 is KGHSH, CDR2 LQKENI, per germline. This chain's CDR3 is CASSPVQIYEQYF. The CDR3 nucleotides are TGTGCCAGCTCACCGGTACAGATCTACGAGCAGTACTTC.

The chain joins TRBV6-2 or TRBV6-3 to TRBJ1-2; TRBD1 matches at 7 bases. The CDR3 sequence is 13 residues long. Trimming cost V 6 bases and J 5 bases; bases outside gene matches: 6. Germline loops: CDR1 MNHEY, CDR2 SVGEGT. CDR3 residues: CASSPARGYGYTF. CDR3 bases: TGTGCCAGCAGCCCAGCCAGGGGGTATGGCTACACCTTC.

The chain is built from TRBV3-1 (or the pseudogene TRBV3-2) and TRBJ1-1; D might be TRBD1 (5 bases). V was trimmed by 1 base and J by 5 bases, leaving 11 bases between them. Germline-derived CDR1 and CDR2 are LGHDT and YNNKEL (reference sequence). CDR3 length: 14 residues. CDR3 sequence (DNA): TGTGCCAGCAGCCAAGTCCTCGAGGGGACTGAAGCTTTCTTT. Translated: CASSQVLEGTEAFF.

The rearrangement uses TRBV7-8 and TRBJ2-6; D ambiguous. Germline V gene lookup returns CDR1 SGHVS and CDR2 FQNEAQ. CDR3 size: 17 residues. Deletions cut 1 base from V and 0 bases from J, with 10 bases between. The DNA for the CDR3 is TGTGCCAGCAGCTTAGGTCCTTTCCCCTCTGGGGCCAACGTCCTGACTTTC. As protein: CASSLGPFPSGANVLTF.

The V and J genes are TRBV27 and TRBJ1-6; the D gene is possibly TRBD1 (6 bases). The CDR3 is 15 residues long. CDR1 is MNHEY, CDR2 SMNVEV, per germline (reference sequence). V lost 2 bases and J 3 bases, leaving 8 bases between the germline ends. CDR3 sequence: CASSLGGLYNSPLHF. Written as DNA, the CDR3 is TGTGCCAGCAGTTTAGGGGGCCTCTATAATTCACCCCTCCACTTT.

Comments on this clone: Other nucleotide sequences in the sample specify the same CDR3. The chain combines TRBV10-3 with TRBJ2-3; 8 nucleotides agree with TRBD2. Germline loops: CDR1 ENHRY, CDR2 SYGVKD. This CDR3 spans 14 amino acids. V was clipped by 2 bases and J by 3 bases; unmatched bases: 1. The DNA for the CDR3 is TGTGCCATCAGTGAGGGACTAGCTACAGATACGCAGTATTTT. This translates into CAISEGLATDTQYF.

The chain is built from TRBV7-9 and TRBJ2-2, with D maybe TRBD2 (6 bases). Germline lookup yields CDR1 SEHNR and CDR2 FQNEAQ (reference sequence). Deletions cut 2 bases from V and 4 bases from J, with 17 bases between. The CDR3 runs 17 residues. The CDR3 region is CASSLSSSGEATGELFF. The CDR3 nucleotides are TGTGCCAGCAGCTTATCCAGTTCTGGGGAGGCCACCGGGGAGCTGTTTTTT.

The rearrangement links TRBV19 to TRBJ2-2, with 7 bases lining up with TRBD2. This CDR3 has 15 amino acids. CDR1 LNHDA and CDR2 SQIVND come from the germline V gene (reference sequence). Trimming took 6 bases from V and 2 from J; bases not matched to a gene: 6. The CDR3 is CASSPSGLNTGELFF. CDR3 nucleotides: TGTGCCAGTAGCCCTAGCGGACTAAACACCGGGGAGCTGTTTTTT.

This clone appeared once. Other nucleotide sequences from this sample produce the same CDR3. The V call is TRBV19, the J call TRBJ2-7; D possibly corresponds to TRBD1 (6 bases). Trimming removed 1 base from V and 3 bases from J, with 7 bases in between. Germline CDR1 reads LNHDA; CDR2 reads SQIVND (reference sequence). The CDR3 consists of 13 residues. The CDR3: CASSIGRGYEQYF. CDR3 coding DNA: TGTGCCAGTAGTATAGGCAGGGGCTACGAGCAGTACTTC.

The rearrangement joins TRBV14 to TRBJ2-1, with 9 bases identical to TRBD2. The CDR3 is made up of 17 amino acids. Per germline, CDR1 SGHDN and CDR2 FVKESK. V gave up 1 base and J gave up 8 bases; unmatched junction bases: 12. CDR3 DNA sequence: TGTGCCAGCAGCCAAGTTCGGGGTGGACTAGCGTCCTATGAGCAGTTCTTC. Protein: CASSQVRGGLASYEQFF.

The chain has TRBV5-1 and TRBJ2-5, with D perhaps matching TRBD1 (6 bases). CDR3 length: 17 amino acids. The V gene lost 4 bases and the J gene lost 1 base, with 20 bases spanning the gap. Germline V CDR1 and CDR2: SGHRS, YFSETQ. The CDR3 reads CASSKIRVDRSQETQYF. The DNA of the CDR3 is TGCGCCAGCAGCAAAATTCGTGTCGACAGGTCCCAAGAGACCCAGTACTTC.

The V and J genes are TRBV7-2 and TRBJ1-2, with D perhaps TRBD1 (6 bases). The CDR3 loop spans 14 amino acids. Trimming removed 5 bases at V and 5 bases at J, with 15 bases between. Per the germline V gene, CDR1 is SGHTA and CDR2 is FQGNSA. Here the CDR3 reads CASSPYREEYGYTF. The CDR3 bases are TGTGCCAGCAGCCCATACAGGGAGGAATATGGCTACACCTTC.